The T cell receptor beta chain described here comes from a study of technical replicates of blood from several donors. V lost 4 bases and J lost 5; bases outside the gene matches: 5. This CDR3 contains 13 residues. Looked up from germline, CDR1 is SGHRS and CDR2 is YFSETQ. Data came from immunoSEQ multiplex PCR; TCRdb stores just in-frame clones and leaves some out. Among roughly 70,000 clones listed, roughly 92% were seen once. Sequenced material: T cells isolated from PBMCs. The V call is TRBV5-1, the J call TRBJ1-2, with 7 nucleotides matching TRBD1. This receptor was identified in a human donor in good health. The CDR3 loop is CASSSMGQYGYTF. The CDR3 nucleotides read TGCGCCAGCAGCAGTATGGGACAGTATGGCTACACCTTC.